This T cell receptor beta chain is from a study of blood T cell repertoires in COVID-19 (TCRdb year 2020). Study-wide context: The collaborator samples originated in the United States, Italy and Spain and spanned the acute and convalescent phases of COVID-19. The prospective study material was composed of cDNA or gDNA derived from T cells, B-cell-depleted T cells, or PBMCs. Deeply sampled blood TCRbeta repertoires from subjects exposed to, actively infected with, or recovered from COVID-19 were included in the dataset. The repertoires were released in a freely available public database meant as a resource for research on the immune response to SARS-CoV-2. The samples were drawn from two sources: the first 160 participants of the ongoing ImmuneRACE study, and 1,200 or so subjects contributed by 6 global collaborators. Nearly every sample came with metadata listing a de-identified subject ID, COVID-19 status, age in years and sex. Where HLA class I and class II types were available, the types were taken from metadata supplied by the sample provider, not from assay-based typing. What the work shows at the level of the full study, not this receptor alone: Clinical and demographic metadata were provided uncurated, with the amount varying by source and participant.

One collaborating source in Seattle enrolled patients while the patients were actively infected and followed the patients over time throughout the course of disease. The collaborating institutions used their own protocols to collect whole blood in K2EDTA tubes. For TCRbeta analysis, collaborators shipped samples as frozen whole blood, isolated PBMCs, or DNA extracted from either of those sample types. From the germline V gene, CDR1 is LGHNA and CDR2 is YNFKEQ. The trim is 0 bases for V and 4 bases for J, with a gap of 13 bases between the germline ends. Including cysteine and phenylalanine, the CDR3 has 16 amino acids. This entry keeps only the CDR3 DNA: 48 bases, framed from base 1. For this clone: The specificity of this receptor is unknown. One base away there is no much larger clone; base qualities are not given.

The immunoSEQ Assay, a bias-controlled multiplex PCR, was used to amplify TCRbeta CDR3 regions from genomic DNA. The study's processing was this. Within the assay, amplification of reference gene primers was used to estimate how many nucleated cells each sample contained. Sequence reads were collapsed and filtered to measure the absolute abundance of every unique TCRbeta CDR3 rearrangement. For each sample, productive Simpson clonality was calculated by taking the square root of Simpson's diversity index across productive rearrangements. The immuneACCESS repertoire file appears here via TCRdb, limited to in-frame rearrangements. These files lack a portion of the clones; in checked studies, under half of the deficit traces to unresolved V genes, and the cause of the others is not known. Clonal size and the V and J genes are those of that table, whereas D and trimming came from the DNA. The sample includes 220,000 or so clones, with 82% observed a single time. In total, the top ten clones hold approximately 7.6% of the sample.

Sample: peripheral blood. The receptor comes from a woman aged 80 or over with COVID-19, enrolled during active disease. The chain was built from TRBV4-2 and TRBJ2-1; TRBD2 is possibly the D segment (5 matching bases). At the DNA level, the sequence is TGTGCCAGCAGCCAAGATCTAGCAACCGTTTACAATGAGCAGTTCTTC. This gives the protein CASSQDLATVYNEQFF.